Listed here are 5 T cell receptor beta chains from one sample, sequenced in a study of neurological immune-mediated disorders. TCRdb redid the calling of the 5' RACE reads with MiXCR, one entry per CDR3 protein. The table lists tens of thousands of distinct CDR3 sequences, under 9.5% of them singletons. Sequencing used PBMCs. Every receptor here comes from a woman aged 40 to 50 in good health.

V usage is TRBV5-8 and J usage is TRBJ2-7; D is uncertain. The CDR3 has 11 amino acids. The ends were cut back, 2 bases at V and 0 bases at J, with 0 bases in the middle. CDR1 and CDR2 from the germline V gene are SGHTS and YDEGEE. CDR3 DNA sequence: TGTGCCAGCAGCTTCTCCTACGAGCAGTACGTC. It yields the protein CASSFSYEQYV.

This clonotype was counted ten times or more. The CDR3 sequence is CAISRATGEDTEAFF. Here the CDR3 DNA reads TGTGCCATCAGCAGAGCAACAGGGGAGGACACTGAAGCTTTCTTT. This rearrangement joins TRBV10-3 to TRBJ1-1; 7 positions agree with TRBD1. The CDR3 covers 15 residues. J lost 3 bases, V lost 6 bases, and 10 bases had no gene match. The germline V gene has CDR1 ENHRY and CDR2 SYGVKD.

This clonotype occurred many times. The rearrangement joins TRBV28 to TRBJ1-3; TRBD1 is a possible D gene (5 bases). Germline V gene data show CDR1 as MDHEN and CDR2 as SYDVKM. Trimming pared 5 bases from V and 1 base from J, leaving 15 bases between. CDR3 length equals 16 residues. The CDR3 here is CASSPGTATSGNTIYF. The CDR3 nucleotides read TGTGCCAGCAGTCCCGGGACGGCCACTTCTGGAAACACCATATATTTT.

This clonotype has ten or more counts. J is TRBJ2-1 and V is TRBV3-1, with D tentatively TRBD1 (5 bases). The CDR3 has 14 residues. In germline, CDR1 is LGHDT, CDR2 YNNKEL (reference sequence). The V end lost 4 bases, the J end lost 0 bases, and 7 bases lay between the germline ends. Here the CDR3 DNA reads TGTGCCAGCAGCCGGGGCGGCTCCTACAATGAGCAGTTCTTC. It is translated as CASSRGGSYNEQFF.

Many counts were recorded for this clonotype. The rearrangement joins TRBV6-5 to TRBJ1-3, with D perhaps matching TRBD1 (5 bases). V was shortened by 0 bases and J by 5 bases, with 11 bases between the two germline ends. Germline V CDR1 and CDR2: MNHEY, SVGAGI. The CDR3 contains 15 residues. CDR3 nucleotides: TGTGCCAGCAGTTACTCTTCAGGGAAGAGAAACACCATATATTTT. Translated, it gives CASSYSSGKRNTIYF.